A selection of T cell receptor beta chains follows, all from one sample in a study of blood T cells in healthy people across ages. From the 5' RACE reads, TCRdb called clonotypes with MiXCR, one entry per CDR3 protein. The sample includes over 550,000 distinct CDR3 sequences, around 31% of them seen just once. Sequences were obtained from blood. The receptor source for this set is a woman of 80 years or more in good health. The CDR3 runs from the conserved cysteine through the conserved F or W. Each record gives: D gene, V gene, J gene, clone size, CDR3 protein, CDR3 DNA. A D gene is named only where the DNA matches it firmly. A clone size is listed for some rows: how often the clone was seen (once, few, many), or a class if it is expanded.

d_gene: .; v_gene: TRBV20-1; j_gene: TRBJ1-5; abundance: .; CDR3aa: CSVNYGGVNQPQHF; CDR3nt: TGCAGTGTTAATTACGGGGGGGTCAATCAGCCCCAGCATTTT
d_gene: .; v_gene: TRBV7-2; j_gene: TRBJ1-1; abundance: .; CDR3aa: CASCQMNTEAFF; CDR3nt: TGTGCCAGCTGCCAGATGAACACTGAAGCTTTCTTT
d_gene: .; v_gene: TRBV18; j_gene: TRBJ2-4; abundance: many; CDR3aa: CASSPTGGPRDIQYF; CDR3nt: TGTGCCAGCTCACCTACTGGGGGACCGAGGGACATTCAGTACTTC
d_gene: TRBD1; v_gene: TRBV9; j_gene: TRBJ2-1; abundance: many; CDR3aa: CASSDRRGTGSYNEQFF; CDR3nt: TGTGCCAGCAGTGATCGACGGGGGACAGGGTCCTACAATGAGCAGTTCTTC
d_gene: TRBD2; v_gene: TRBV20-1; j_gene: TRBJ2-7; abundance: many; CDR3aa: CSAPKRGSSYEQYF; CDR3nt: TGCAGTGCTCCGAAGCGGGGGTCCTCCTACGAGCAGTACTTC
d_gene: .; v_gene: TRBV5-6; j_gene: TRBJ1-5; abundance: .; CDR3aa: CASSPRGTHRPQHF; CDR3nt: TGTGCCAGCAGCCCTAGGGGCACGCACAGGCCCCAGCATTTT
d_gene: .; v_gene: TRBV7-2; j_gene: TRBJ1-2; abundance: .; CDR3aa: CASSNRKALDYGYTF; CDR3nt: TGTGCCAGCAGTAATCGAAAGGCCTTGGACTATGGCTACACCTTC
d_gene: .; v_gene: TRBV5-1; j_gene: TRBJ1-2; abundance: many; CDR3aa: CASSVEAFYGYTF; CDR3nt: TGCGCCAGCAGCGTGGAGGCTTTCTATGGCTACACCTTC
d_gene: .; v_gene: TRBV28; j_gene: TRBJ1-5; abundance: .; CDR3aa: CASSYRRRGSNQPQHF; CDR3nt: TGTGCCAGCAGTTATCGCCGTCGGGGTAGCAATCAGCCCCAGCATTTT
d_gene: TRBD2; v_gene: TRBV7-2; j_gene: TRBJ2-3; abundance: many; CDR3aa: CASSLGGLAGGNTQYF; CDR3nt: TGTGCCAGCAGCTTAGGGGGACTAGCGGGGGGAAATACGCAGTATTTT
d_gene: TRBD2; v_gene: TRBV9; j_gene: TRBJ2-1; abundance: many; CDR3aa: CASSVDSSGFNEQFF; CDR3nt: TGTGCCAGCAGCGTAGATTCTAGCGGCTTCAATGAGCAGTTCTTC
d_gene: .; v_gene: TRBV6-1; j_gene: TRBJ2-2; abundance: .; CDR3aa: CASSAQPGHNTGELFF; CDR3nt: TGTGCCAGCAGTGCCCAACCGGGACATAACACCGGGGAGCTGTTTTTT
d_gene: TRBD2; v_gene: TRBV7-2; j_gene: TRBJ2-1; abundance: .; CDR3aa: CASSLDGTSGVNEQFF; CDR3nt: TGTGCCAGCAGCTTGGACGGGACTAGCGGGGTCAATGAGCAGTTCTTC
d_gene: .; v_gene: TRBV5-6; j_gene: TRBJ1-1; abundance: .; CDR3aa: CASSPGTDEAFF; CDR3nt: TGTGCCAGCAGCCCCGGGACGGATGAAGCTTTCTTT
d_gene: TRBD1; v_gene: TRBV18; j_gene: TRBJ2-1; abundance: few; CDR3aa: CASSLRDRGHNEQFF; CDR3nt: TGTGCCAGCTCACTCCGGGACAGGGGACACAATGAGCAGTTCTTC
d_gene: .; v_gene: TRBV21-1; j_gene: TRBJ1-5; abundance: .; CDR3aa: CASSLLPGGWWNQPQHF; CDR3nt: TGTGCCAGCAGCCTCCTCCCTGGGGGGTGGTGGAATCAGCCCCAGCATTTT
d_gene: .; v_gene: TRBV5-1; j_gene: TRBJ1-4; abundance: .; CDR3aa: CASSTQGTGNEKLFF; CDR3nt: TGCGCCAGCAGCACCCAGGGGACGGGGAATGAAAAACTGTTTTTT
d_gene: TRBD2; v_gene: TRBV20-1; j_gene: TRBJ2-3; abundance: many; CDR3aa: CSATLAGSTDTQYF; CDR3nt: TGCAGTGCAACCCTAGCGGGGAGCACAGATACGCAGTATTTT
d_gene: .; v_gene: TRBV4-2; j_gene: TRBJ1-5; abundance: many; CDR3aa: CASSQEPGSNQPQHF; CDR3nt: TGTGCCAGCAGCCAAGAGCCAGGGAGCAATCAGCCCCAGCATTTT
d_gene: TRBD1; v_gene: TRBV19; j_gene: TRBJ1-5; abundance: .; CDR3aa: CASRFEQGNQPQHF; CDR3nt: TGTGCCAGTAGGTTCGAACAGGGGAATCAGCCCCAGCATTTT
d_gene: TRBD2; v_gene: TRBV6-1; j_gene: TRBJ2-3; abundance: few; CDR3aa: CASSALIGGATDGQYF; CDR3nt: TGTGCCAGCAGTGCCCTCATCGGGGGGGCCACCGATGGGCAGTATTTT
d_gene: TRBD1; v_gene: TRBV10-3; j_gene: TRBJ2-3; abundance: many; CDR3aa: CAISGQGADTQYF; CDR3nt: TGTGCCATCAGTGGACAGGGTGCAGATACGCAGTATTTT